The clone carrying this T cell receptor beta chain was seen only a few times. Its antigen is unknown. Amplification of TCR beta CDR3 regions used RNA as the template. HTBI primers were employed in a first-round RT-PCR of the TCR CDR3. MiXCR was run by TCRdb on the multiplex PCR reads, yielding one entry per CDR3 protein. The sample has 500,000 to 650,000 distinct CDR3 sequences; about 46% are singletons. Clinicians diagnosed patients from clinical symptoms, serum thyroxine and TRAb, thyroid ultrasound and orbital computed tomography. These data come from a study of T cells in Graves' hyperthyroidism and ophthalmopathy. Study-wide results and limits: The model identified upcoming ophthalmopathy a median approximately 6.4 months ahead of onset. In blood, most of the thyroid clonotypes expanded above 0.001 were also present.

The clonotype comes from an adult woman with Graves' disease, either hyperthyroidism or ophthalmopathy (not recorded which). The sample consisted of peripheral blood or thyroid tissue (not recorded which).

Here the CDR3 DNA reads TGTGCCAGTAGTACGGTTTTAGCGGGAGGGCCGTCATACGAGCAGTACTTC. Its translation: CASSTVLAGGPSYEQYF. The chain joins TRBV19 to TRBJ2-7; 11 bases fit TRBD2. V trimming: 4 bases; J trimming: 4 bases; junction bases outside the gene matches: 12. The germline gives CDR1 LNHDA, CDR2 SQIVND (reference sequence). CDR3 length equals 17 residues.